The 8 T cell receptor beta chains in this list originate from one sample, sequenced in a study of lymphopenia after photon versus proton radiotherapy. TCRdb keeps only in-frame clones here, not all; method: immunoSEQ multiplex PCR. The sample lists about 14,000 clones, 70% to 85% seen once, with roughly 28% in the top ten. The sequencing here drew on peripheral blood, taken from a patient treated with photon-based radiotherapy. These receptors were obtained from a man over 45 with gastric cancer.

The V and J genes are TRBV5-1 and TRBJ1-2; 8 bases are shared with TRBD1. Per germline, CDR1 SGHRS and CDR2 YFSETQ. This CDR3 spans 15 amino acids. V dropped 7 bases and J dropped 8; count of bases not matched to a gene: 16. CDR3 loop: CASGQTGVLTGGYTF. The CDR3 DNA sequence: TGCGCCAGCGGCCAGACAGGGGTCCTTACGGGCGGCTACACCTTC. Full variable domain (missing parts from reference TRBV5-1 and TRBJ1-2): KAGVTQTPRYLIKTRGQQVTLSCSPISGHRSVSWYQQTPGQGLQFLFEYFSETQRNKGNFPGRFSGRQFSNSRSEMNVSTLELGDSALYLCASGQTGVLTGGYTFGSGTRLTVV.

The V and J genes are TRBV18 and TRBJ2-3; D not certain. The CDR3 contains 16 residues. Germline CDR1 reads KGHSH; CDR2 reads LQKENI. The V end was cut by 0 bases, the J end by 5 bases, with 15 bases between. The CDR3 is CASSPPSVYSLDTQYF. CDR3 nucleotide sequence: TGTGCCAGCTCACCACCCTCCGTTTACAGCCTAGATACGCAGTATTTT.

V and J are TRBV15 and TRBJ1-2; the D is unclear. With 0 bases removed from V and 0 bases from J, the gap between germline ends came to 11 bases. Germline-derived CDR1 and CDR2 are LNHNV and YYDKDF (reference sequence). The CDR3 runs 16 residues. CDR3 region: CATSRDAPGANYGYTF. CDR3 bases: TGTGCCACCAGCAGAGATGCTCCGGGCGCTAACTATGGCTACACCTTC.

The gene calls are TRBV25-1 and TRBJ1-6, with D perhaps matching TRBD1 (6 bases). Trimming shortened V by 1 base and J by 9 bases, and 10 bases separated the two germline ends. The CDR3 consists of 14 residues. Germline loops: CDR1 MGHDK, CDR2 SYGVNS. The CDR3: CASSELGGSSPLHF. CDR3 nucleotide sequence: TGTGCCAGCAGTGAATTAGGGGGTAGTTCACCCCTCCACTTT.

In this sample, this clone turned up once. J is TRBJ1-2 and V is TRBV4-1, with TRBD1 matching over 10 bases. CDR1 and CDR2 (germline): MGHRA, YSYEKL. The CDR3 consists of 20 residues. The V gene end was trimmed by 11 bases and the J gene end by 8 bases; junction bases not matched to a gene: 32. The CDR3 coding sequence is TGCGCCCAGAAAACACACCAACCCGACCGGGACAGGGGTTCGATGGGAGGCTACACCTTC. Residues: CAQKTHQPDRDRGSMGGYTF.

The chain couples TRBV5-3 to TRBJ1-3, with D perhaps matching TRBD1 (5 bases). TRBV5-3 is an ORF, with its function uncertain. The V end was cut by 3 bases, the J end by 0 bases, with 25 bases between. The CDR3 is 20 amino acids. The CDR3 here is CARSWGGGEQVSLSGNTIYF. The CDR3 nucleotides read TGTGCCAGAAGCTGGGGAGGAGGGGAGCAAGTTTCCCTCTCTGGAAACACCATATATTTT.

The CDR3: CASSLRAPGQGLAPGNEQFF. CDR3 nucleotides: TGTGCCAGCAGCTTAAGGGCTCCGGGACAGGGACTAGCGCCGGGTAATGAGCAGTTCTTC. The gene calls are TRBV7-3 and TRBJ2-1; TRBD2 is a possible D gene (10 bases). This CDR3 contains 20 residues. The ends were cut back, 1 base at V and 7 bases at J, with 29 bases in the middle. Germline V gene sequence: CDR1 SGHTA, CDR2 FQGTGA.

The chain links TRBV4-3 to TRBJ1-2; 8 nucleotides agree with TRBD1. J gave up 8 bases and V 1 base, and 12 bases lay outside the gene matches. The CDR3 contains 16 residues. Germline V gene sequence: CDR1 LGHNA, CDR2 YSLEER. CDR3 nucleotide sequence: TGCGCCAGCAGCCAAGGAGCAGGGGGCGCGTCGGGGGGCTACACCTTC. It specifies CASSQGAGGASGGYTF.